The source of this TCR beta chain is a study of beta chain features in type 1 diabetes (dated by TCRdb to the late 2010s). With respect to the entire study: No differences in mean age, gender distribution, total cell number or subset yield were found between patients and healthy donors. A total of under 120,000,000 sorted cells were examined across all samples, and RNA yield correlated strongly with the number of cells per subset. In the study, recently diagnosed type 1 diabetes patients and matched healthy donors were compared on the TCRB repertoires of their sorted circulating CD4+ T cell subsets. Whereas all 28 donors provided naive and central memory subsets, regulatory and stem cell-like memory subsets were isolated from just 8 patients and roughly 8 healthy donors.

Compared with germline, V lacks 4 bases and J lacks 0 bases; bases without a gene match: 9. CDR1 and CDR2 were assigned from the germline V gene as SGHVS and FQNEAQ. Its CDR3 holds 17 amino acids, cysteine through phenylalanine. The sequence is cut down to CDR3 DNA, 51 bases in frame from base 1. A single peripheral blood draw of around 0.11 L on average was collected from each donor into heparinised tubes. A BD FACSAria II and a panel including CD45RO, CCR7, CD25, CD127, CD95 and CD27 were used to sort naive, central memory, regulatory and stem cell-like memory CD4+ T cells. A purity above 95% was achieved for all sorted populations. PBMCs were isolated immediately by Lymphoprep density gradient centrifugation and stained directly without culture. So that batch effects would be minimized, each experiment stained and sorted samples in pairs, pairing one healthy donor with one patient. The entire isolated RNA was reverse transcribed using the High Capacity cDNA Reverse Transcription Kit, and thus expressed TCRB transcripts were sequenced. Naive, central memory and regulatory T cell samples underwent deep immunoSEQ sequencing, averaging roughly 3.4 million total reads per sample. After sorted cells were lysed in RLT buffer, RNA was extracted with DNase-treated RNeasy Micro or Mini kits, with the choice depending on cell number. To prevent cross-contamination, every cell subset was processed on its own, while patient and healthy donor samples were processed together. The immunoSEQ multiplex PCR was used to amplify TCRB sequences from cDNA, yielding 87-bp fragments that span the CDR3 region. Amplicons were sequenced on the Illumina HiSeq platform. The original methods were these. PCR bias was corrected computationally using synthetic template baselines, and reads within Hamming distance 2 were collapsed, with unmergeable singletons discarded. By aligning reads against IMGT, V, D and J genes, CDR3 length, and insertions or deletions at six rearrangement sites were assigned. Within each subset, clonotype counts were normalized to the number of sorted cells before true diversity and Gini coefficients were calculated with the tcR R package. Repertoire sharing was quantified using the overlap coefficient calculated on TCRB nucleotide sequences. TCRdb limited this immuneACCESS table to in-frame rearrangements with V and J called. A share of clones is missing; checked studies link under half to unresolved V genes, and the rest is unexplained. V and J calls and clone size come straight from that table; D and trimming were deduced from the DNA. The sample table lists around 180,000 clones, under 9.5% of them with a count of one. In total, the top ten clones hold 0.5% of the sample.

Beyond this particular receptor, the publication reports: At VDJ recombination sites, patients with type 1 diabetes made fewer insertions and deleted more nucleotides, a pattern implying thymic rearrangement abnormalities. In all four CD4+ subsets, TCRB CDR3 length was moderately but significantly shorter in type 1 diabetes patients. Sequencing cDNA rather than genomic DNA could over-represent highly expressing activated cells, although activation and CD3 levels did not differ between groups. Naive, central memory and regulatory TCRB repertoires appeared more similar among patients than among healthy donors. Shorter templates might have been favored by PCR, but patient and control samples were amplified and corrected together, so both groups would have been affected equally by any skew. HLA sub-analyses involved small numbers of individuals, so any influence of HLA type on TCRB rearrangement remained unresolved.

This clone was detected only a few times. This clone's antigen is unknown. No much larger clone exists at a distance of one base, and base qualities are not known. This TCR was recovered from a young man with type 1 diabetes. Input material: central memory CD4+ T cells from blood. The chain joins TRBV7-8 to TRBJ2-5, with 9 bases matching TRBD1. The CDR3 reads as follows: CASSSSPGTGYQETQYF. Here is the DNA: TGTGCCAGCAGCTCAAGTCCCGGGACAGGGTACCAAGAGACCCAGTACTTC.